These 29 T cell receptor beta chains came from one sample sequenced in a study of T cell responses to AZD1222 COVID-19 vaccine. TCRdb keeps only in-frame clones here, not all; method: immunoSEQ multiplex PCR. The data show some 170,000 clones, 85% to 95% seen once. The sample was peripheral blood, taken on day 0 of AZD1222 vaccination. The source of these receptors is an adult in good health.

Here the CDR3 reads CAWSVQQETQYF. In DNA, the CDR3 is TGTGCCTGGAGTGTACAGCAAGAGACCCAGTACTTC. V usage is TRBV30 and J usage is TRBJ2-5; D remains unclear. Germline CDR1 and CDR2: GTSNPN and SVGIG (reference sequence). The ends were cut back, 0 bases at V and 2 bases at J, with 4 bases in the middle. The CDR3 loop spans 12 amino acids.

This clone was seen only once. The chain combines TRBV29-1 with TRBJ1-2; D might be TRBD1 (5 bases). Germline V gene data show CDR1 as SQVTM and CDR2 as ANQGSEA. CDR3 length: 13 residues. Deletions cut 2 bases from V and 3 bases from J, with 10 bases between. The CDR3 reads CSVERGSDYGYTF. DNA of the CDR3: TGCAGCGTTGAACGGGGGTCTGACTATGGCTACACCTTC.

The rearrangement links TRBV5-1 to TRBJ1-2; D remains unclear. The CDR3 has 15 amino acids. V was pared by 4 bases and J by 7 bases, with 20 bases between. CDR1 SGHRS and CDR2 YFSETQ come from the germline V gene. The CDR3 bases are TGCGCCAGCAGCGAAATTCCTAGCCGACGGGGTGGCTACACCTTC. Translation gives CASSEIPSRRGGYTF.

The rearrangement links TRBV19 to TRBJ2-7; 9 nucleotides align to TRBD1. The CDR3 extends over 16 amino acids. The germline V gene has CDR1 LNHDA and CDR2 SQIVND (reference sequence). Trimming removed 5 bases from V and 3 bases from J; junction bases left unmatched: 11. The CDR3 here is CASSSSPGTGYYEQYF. In nucleotides, the CDR3 is TGTGCCAGTAGTTCTTCCCCCGGGACAGGGTACTACGAGCAGTACTTC.

This chain uses TRBV28 with TRBJ2-5; the match to TRBD2 covers 13 bases. The CDR3 extends over 14 amino acids. Trimming at V came to 10 bases and at J to 1 base, leaving 3 bases not matched to a gene. Germline CDR1 is MDHEN and CDR2 is SYDVKM. The CDR3 spells CATGLAGSQETQYF. In DNA form, the CDR3 reads TGTGCCACGGGACTAGCGGGAAGCCAAGAGACCCAGTACTTC.

J is TRBJ1-5 and V is TRBV6-5, with D unclear. Germline assignment: CDR1 MNHEY and CDR2 SVGAGI. V lost 5 bases to trimming and J lost 9 bases, with 11 bases between them. This CDR3 spans 12 amino acids. The CDR3 DNA reads as TGTGCCAGCAGTCCTAGTGTAGCGCCCCAGCATTTT. Protein sequence: CASSPSVAPQHF.

The chain is built from TRBV4-2 and TRBJ2-2, with 7 bases matching TRBD1. Trimming cost V 3 bases and J 1 base; bases outside gene matches: 5. The length of the CDR3 is 16 residues. Germline CDR1 LGHNA, CDR2 YNFKEQ. The CDR3 DNA reads as TGTGCCAGCAGCCAGGGTCGGACAGGGAACACCGGGGAGCTGTTTTTT. Amino acid sequence: CASSQGRTGNTGELFF.

The chain carries TRBV18 and TRBJ2-7; the D is unclear. This CDR3 is 12 amino acids long. Germline V gene sequence: CDR1 KGHSH, CDR2 LQKENI. Trimming pared 1 base from V and 7 bases from J, leaving 8 bases between. In DNA form, the CDR3 reads TGTGCCAGCTCACCACAATCGAGAGAGCAGTACTTC. Translating gives CASSPQSREQYF.

The chain employs TRBV5-1 and TRBJ2-3; maybe TRBD2 (5 bases). Looked up from germline, CDR1 is SGHRS and CDR2 is YFSETQ. V lost 6 bases to trimming and J lost 2 bases, with 10 bases between them. CDR3 length: 13 residues. The CDR3 DNA follows: TGCGCCAGCAAGACCGGGAACACAGATACGCAGTATTTT. The encoded protein is CASKTGNTDTQYF.

The CDR3 spells CASSPRTGNYGYTF. Written as DNA, the CDR3 is TGTGCCAGCAGTCCCAGGACAGGGAACTATGGCTACACCTTC. The chain joins TRBV27 to TRBJ1-2, with TRBD1 matching 8 bases. This CDR3 region has 14 residues. V gave up 5 bases and J gave up 2 bases; unmatched junction bases: 4. Germline assignment: CDR1 MNHEY and CDR2 SMNVEV (reference sequence).

The chain joins TRBV3-1 (or the pseudogene TRBV3-2) to TRBJ1-6; D unclear. The CDR3 is 15 amino acids. Germline V gene sequence: CDR1 LGHDT, CDR2 YNNKEL (reference sequence). V was trimmed by 1 base and J by 6 bases, leaving 10 bases between them. The CDR3 sequence is CASSQVSGGNSPLHF. The CDR3 DNA reads TGTGCCAGCAGCCAAGTTTCAGGAGGTAATTCACCCCTCCACTTT.

This clone was detected once. This sequence joins TRBV28 and TRBJ1-2; D gene ambiguous. Per germline, CDR1 MDHEN and CDR2 SYDVKM. Trimming stripped 0 bases from V and 4 bases from J, with 6 bases between. The CDR3 contains 13 residues. The CDR3 is CASSLWLSYGYTF. The CDR3 DNA follows: TGTGCCAGCAGTTTATGGCTGTCCTATGGCTACACCTTC.

The chain joins TRBV19 to TRBJ1-5, with a possible D match to TRBD1 (6 bases). V shed 3 bases and J shed 3 bases, with 9 bases lying between them. The germline CDR1 and CDR2 sequences are LNHDA and SQIVND (reference sequence). This CDR3 comprises 14 residues. The CDR3 DNA sequence: TGTGCCAGTAGTATCAGGGACAACAATCAGCCCCAGCATTTT. Its translation is CASSIRDNNQPQHF.

The chain joins TRBV7-2 to TRBJ1-1; 9 nucleotides line up with TRBD1. This CDR3 is 13 amino acids long. Trimming removed 3 bases from V and 8 bases from J; junction bases left unmatched: 4. Per germline, CDR1 SGHTA and CDR2 FQGNSA. This chain's CDR3 is CASSFYGTGEAFF. The CDR3, as DNA: TGTGCCAGCAGCTTTTACGGGACAGGGGAAGCTTTCTTT.

The chain uses TRBV9 and TRBJ2-1; TRBD1 is a possible D gene (5 bases). Germline V gene sequence: CDR1 SGDLS, CDR2 YYNGEE. V was pared by 0 bases and J by 2 bases, with 12 bases between. The CDR3 runs 16 residues. The CDR3 DNA reads as TGTGCCAGCAGCGTAGCGGCGAAGGGGCCCTACAATGAGCAGTTCTTC. It specifies CASSVAAKGPYNEQFF.

In this sample, this clone turned up once. The J gene is TRBJ1-2, the V gene TRBV7-2; maybe TRBD1 (5 bases). V lost 0 bases and J 8 bases, leaving 13 bases between the germline ends. The CDR3 has 14 amino acids. The germline V gene has CDR1 SGHTA and CDR2 FQGNSA. Here the CDR3 DNA reads TGTGCCAGCAGCTTAGCCCGTGACAGTCAAGGCTACACCTTC. Amino acid sequence: CASSLARDSQGYTF.

This sequence joins TRBV2 and TRBJ2-1; unclear D gene. Trimming took 6 bases from V and 5 from J, leaving 5 bases between them. Per the germline V gene, CDR1 is SNHLY and CDR2 is FYNNEI. CDR3 length equals 11 residues. The CDR3 DNA is TGTGCCAGCAGAGAACACAATGAGCAGTTCTTC. Protein sequence: CASREHNEQFF.

The CDR3 loop reads CASSYSTEAFF. The CDR3 bases are TGTGCCAGCAGTTACAGCACTGAAGCTTTCTTT. The chain links TRBV12-3 or TRBV12-4 to TRBJ1-1; no firm D call. The CDR3 contains 11 residues. Trimming pared 4 bases from V and 4 bases from J, leaving 4 bases between.

The J gene is TRBJ1-2, the V gene TRBV5-1; D is perhaps TRBD1 (5 bases). V was cut by 0 bases and J by 2 bases, with 11 bases left in between. The CDR3 spans 15 residues. The germline V gene has CDR1 SGHRS and CDR2 YFSETQ. Here the CDR3 DNA reads TGCGCCAGCAGCTTGGACGGGCGGGACAACTATGGCTACACCTTC. Translated, it gives CASSLDGRDNYGYTF.

CDR3 sequence reads: CASSLNPATNEKLFF. In nucleotides, the CDR3 is TGTGCCAGCAGCTTGAATCCAGCAACTAATGAAAAACTGTTTTTT. The genes are TRBV5-4 and TRBJ1-4; no reliable D call. CDR3 length equals 15 residues. With 1 base removed from V and 0 bases from J, the gap between germline ends came to 7 bases. CDR1 and CDR2 (germline): SGHNT, YYREEE (reference sequence).

The chain is built from TRBV24-1 and TRBJ2-3; a weak D match, TRBD1 (5 bases). The CDR3 is 16 residues long. Trimming removed 4 bases from V and 0 bases from J, with 13 bases in between. Germline CDR1 is KGHDR and CDR2 is SFDVKD. Written as DNA, the CDR3 is TGTGCCACCAGTGACCTTGGACAAGCTAGCACAGATACGCAGTATTTT. This translates into CATSDLGQASTDTQYF.

J is TRBJ1-4 and V is TRBV12-3 or TRBV12-4, with D possibly TRBD1 on 6 matching bases. The CDR3 contains 11 residues. V gave up 5 bases and J gave up 12 bases, with 10 bases separating them. CDR3 sequence: CASSTGKELFF. For the CDR3, the DNA is TGTGCCAGCAGTACAGGGAAGGAACTGTTTTTT.

V usage is TRBV9 and J usage is TRBJ1-2, with D unresolved. This CDR3 is 13 amino acids long. V lost 6 bases and J lost 0, with 9 bases in between. Germline CDR1 and CDR2: SGDLS and YYNGEE. The CDR3 spells CASTAYPNYGYTF. DNA for the CDR3: TGTGCCAGCACAGCCTACCCTAACTATGGCTACACCTTC. Full variable domain (missing parts from reference TRBV9 and TRBJ1-2): DSGVTQTPKHLITATGQRVTLRCSPRSGDLSVYWYQQSLDQGLQFLIQYYNGEERAKGNILERFSAQQFPDLHSELNLSSLELGDSALYFCASTAYPNYGYTFGSGTRLTVV.

This chain connects TRBV12-3 or TRBV12-4 to TRBJ1-1; no firm D call. With 2 bases removed from V and 1 base from J, the gap between germline ends came to 5 bases. The CDR3 consists of 13 residues. This CDR3 reads CASSLRQNTEAFF. In DNA form, the CDR3 reads TGTGCCAGCAGTTTACGGCAGAACACTGAAGCTTTCTTT.

V is TRBV7-9 and J is TRBJ2-2; 8 nucleotides line up with TRBD1. The CDR3 has 17 residues. V lost 6 bases, J lost 0 bases, and 9 bases stayed unmatched. Germline loops: CDR1 SEHNR, CDR2 FQNEAQ (reference sequence). The CDR3 is CASSYGQGRSNTGELFF. The CDR3 DNA reads as TGTGCCAGCAGTTACGGACAGGGCCGTTCGAACACCGGGGAGCTGTTTTTT.

J is TRBJ2-5 and V is TRBV15; D is uncertain. The CDR3 loop spans 16 amino acids. Trimming cost V 2 bases and J 1 base, with 14 bases left between them. Germline V lookup: CDR1 LNHNV, CDR2 YYDKDF (reference sequence). The CDR3 coding sequence is TGTGCCACCAGCAGACATTCGGGTTGGATCCAAGAGACCCAGTACTTC. This translates into CATSRHSGWIQETQYF.

This chain's CDR3 is CASSYSTAPGYGYTF. CDR3 in DNA: TGTGCCAGCAGTTACTCGACCGCCCCAGGCTATGGCTACACCTTC. V and J are TRBV6-5 and TRBJ1-2; no firm D call. Trimming cost V 0 bases and J 4 bases, with 12 bases left between them. Looked up from germline, CDR1 is MNHEY and CDR2 is SVGAGI. This CDR3 comprises 15 residues.

Remarks on this clone: The sample has other DNA sequences that encode this CDR3 too. The rearrangement links TRBV14 to TRBJ1-2; TRBD1 matches at 7 bases. The CDR3 spans 14 residues. Trimming cost V 1 base and J 2 bases; bases outside gene matches: 1. From germline, CDR1 is SGHDN and CDR2 FVKESK. CDR3 protein: CASSQAQGNYGYTF. CDR3 nucleotides: TGTGCCAGCAGCCAAGCACAGGGGAACTATGGCTACACCTTC.

The V call is TRBV4-3, the J call TRBJ1-2; D not resolved. The length of the CDR3 is 15 residues. Germline V gives CDR1 LGHNA, CDR2 YSLEER. With 2 bases removed from V and 5 bases from J, the gap between germline ends came to 15 bases. CDR3 coding DNA: TGCGCCAGCAGCCAAATGCGAGATCCGGGGTATGGCTACACCTTC. Translation: CASSQMRDPGYGYTF.